This T cell receptor beta chain was sequenced in a study of regulatory T cells in long-lasting Graves disease. Time point: persistent/refractory GD, antithyroid drugs over 5 years with positive TRAb. PBMC-derived RNA was used for the TCR library. In this cohort, patients came from an endocrinology department located in Xi'an, China. Building of the TCR beta libraries involved iRepertoire HTBI primers and Arm-PCR of CDR3 regions. Per the original methods: Spanning all samples, the identified segments comprised some 60 TRBV and over 13 TRBJ. TCRdb called the multiplex PCR reads again in MiXCR, with one record for every CDR3 protein. The V and J calls were not made by the authors but by TCRdb's processing. Found here are 400,000 to 500,000 distinct CDR3 sequences, under 25% of them singletons; the top ten hold over 6%. Trimming cost V 0 bases and J 2 bases, with 11 bases left between them. Germline loops: CDR1 LGHDT, CDR2 YNNKEL (reference sequence). The CDR3 contains 15 residues.

This clonotype occurred a few times. Its antigen is unidentified. Study observations and caveats: Among samples with persistent disease, TRBV28, TRBJ1-2 and TRBJ2-5 were favored.

Sequencing was performed on peripheral blood mononuclear cells (PBMCs), taken when the disease was refractory, from a patient treated with antithyroid drugs. The TCR comes from a female donor with Graves disease. This chain connects TRBV3-1 to TRBJ2-7; no definite D call. The CDR3 DNA reads TGTGCCAGCAGCCAAGAGGGCATATCCACCTACGAGCAGTACTTC. The encoded protein is CASSQEGISTYEQYF.